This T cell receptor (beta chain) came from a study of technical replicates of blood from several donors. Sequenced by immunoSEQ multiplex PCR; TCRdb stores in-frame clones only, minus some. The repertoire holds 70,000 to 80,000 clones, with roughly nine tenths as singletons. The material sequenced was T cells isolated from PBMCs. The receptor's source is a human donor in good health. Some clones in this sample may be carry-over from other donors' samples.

CDR3 bases: TGTGCCAGCATAGAGGTGGACAGGATGAGTGAAGCTTTCTTT. Amino acids: CASIEVDRMSEAFF. The chain is built from TRBV2 and TRBJ1-1, with 7 nucleotides matching TRBD1. The CDR3 runs 14 residues. With 7 bases clipped from V and 7 bases from J, the junction kept 12 bases outside the gene matches. Germline values: CDR1 SNHLY, CDR2 FYNNEI.